This T cell receptor (beta chain) was identified during a study of tumor and adjacent non-tumor tissue in lung cancer listed by TCRdb under 2018. Background for the entire study: The cohort included roughly 11 adenocarcinoma, 2 squamous cell carcinoma and 1 small cell lung cancer patients. Using bulk TCRbeta repertoires from some 14 lung cancer patients, the study set lung tumor tissue side by side with matched distant non-tumor lung tissue. A total of 95 million to 150 million productive TCRbeta reads were generated by sequencing, corresponding to an average of about 4.17 million reads per sample. Ages among the roughly 15 patients ranged from about 31 to 80 years, there were roughly ten men and 5 women, and disease was at TNM stage I to III. TCRbeta CDR3 sequencing was performed on a few dozen paired specimens, with one tumor sample and one normal lung sample collected per patient.

RNA was extracted from bulk unsorted tissue and checked for quality with a NanoDrop ND-1000 and an Agilent 2100. Donors were newly diagnosed lung cancer patients admitted for thoracic surgery in China between August and November 2014, without prior chemotherapy. Patients with previous radiotherapy or chemotherapy, or with another concurrent cancer, were excluded from the study. Surgical tissue pieces of about 1-2.3 cm3 were preserved in RNAlater solution and were kept at -80 degrees C until use. Concerning this clonotype itself: Which antigen it targets is not known. One end of the junction fails to match germline, which may point to a read error.

Library preparation employed multiplex PCR. TCRdb shows the sequencer as Illumina HiSeq 2500. Following protocols modified from ARM-PCR, the researchers constructed TCRbeta libraries through three rounds of nested PCR with primers (Table S4). PCR products of 200-500 bp were gel-excised and purified with the QIAquick gel extraction kit before sequencing. Per the original workflow: Trimmomatic was used to clean the reads, FLASH merged the cleaned reads into complete CDR3 sequences, and MiTCR assigned the sequences to V(D)J germline segments. VDJtools was used to compute clonal diversity as the inverse Simpson's index. In-frame sequences without a premature stop codon were defined as productive reads. TCRdb took the public reads, trimmed them with fastp at Q25, ran MiXCR for clone calling and kept in-frame beta chains. Each CDR3 protein gets just one entry, which takes the most common genes and DNA from the rows behind it. For this entry, the V and J calls and clone size follow TCRdb and not the study's own pipeline. This sample lists fewer than 85,000 distinct CDR3 sequences; 80% to 85% were detected once. Jointly, the top ten make up about 14% of the sample.

Summary of the overall study and its limitations: Younger patients had significantly higher TCR diversity, and higher tumor TCR diversity was associated with shorter overall and disease-free survival. Because peripheral blood was not sequenced, the blood TCRbeta repertoires of the lung cancer patients in the study went unexamined. The cohort had only around 15 patients, and the authors noted that larger samples and more detailed clinical data are needed. Neither the sequencing platform nor unique molecular identifiers are mentioned in the methods. Significantly higher TCR diversity (inverse Simpson) was observed in tumor tissue than in normal lung tissue (roughly 390 vs 170, P = 0.0075, Mann-Whitney U test). In normal lung, the top 100 clones accounted for a significantly larger cumulative share of the repertoire than in tumor tissue.

Reading the germline V gene gives CDR1 ENHRY and CDR2 SYGVKD. The CDR3 holds 11 amino acids from the cysteine to the phenylalanine. Just the 33-base CDR3 DNA is kept, in frame starting at base 1. The clonotype originates from a woman aged 45-65 years with non-small cell lung cancer. The chain was built from TRBV10-3 and TRBJ2-1, with no confidently assigned D gene. Sequencing used lung tumor tissue. The nucleotide sequence is TGTGCCCATGAGAGTTACAATGGGCAGTTCTTC. Its coded protein is CAHESYNGQFF.